Here is one TCR beta chain with its context. Germline V gives CDR1 MNHEY, CDR2 SMNVEV (reference sequence). This CDR3 has 14 residues. Trimming cost V 8 bases and J 7 bases, with 21 bases left between them. Only in-frame clones appear in the TCRdb table, and some are missing; sequencing was by immunoSEQ multiplex PCR. In the table there are around 150,000 clones, roughly 84% of which are singletons. Seattle patients were enrolled while actively infected and followed longitudinally. This entry belongs to a study of blood T cell repertoires in COVID-19. The sample comprised peripheral blood. This receptor was taken from a man younger than 45 with COVID-19, enrolled during active disease. The chain links TRBV27 to TRBJ2-7; possible D gene TRBD1, 6 bases. The CDR3 sequence is CASSRGQRIGEQYF. DNA of the CDR3: TGTGCCAGCTCCCGAGGACAGCGAATAGGGGAGCAGTACTTC.